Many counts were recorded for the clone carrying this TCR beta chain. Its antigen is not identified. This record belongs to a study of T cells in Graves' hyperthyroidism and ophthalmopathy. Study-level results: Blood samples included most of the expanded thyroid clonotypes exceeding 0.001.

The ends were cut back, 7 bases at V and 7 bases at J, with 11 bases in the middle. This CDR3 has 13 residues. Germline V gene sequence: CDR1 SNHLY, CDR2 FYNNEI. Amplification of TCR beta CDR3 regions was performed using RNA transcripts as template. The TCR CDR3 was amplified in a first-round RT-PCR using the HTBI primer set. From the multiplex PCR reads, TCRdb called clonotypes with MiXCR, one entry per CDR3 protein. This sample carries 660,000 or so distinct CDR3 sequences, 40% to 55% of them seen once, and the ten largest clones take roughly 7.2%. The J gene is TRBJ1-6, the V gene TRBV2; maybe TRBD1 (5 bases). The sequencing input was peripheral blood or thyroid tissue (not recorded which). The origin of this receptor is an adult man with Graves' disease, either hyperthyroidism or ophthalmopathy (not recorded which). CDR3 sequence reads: CASTEGRNSPLHF. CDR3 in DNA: TGTGCCAGCACTGAGGGGCGAAATTCACCCCTCCACTTT.